The subject of this entry is one T cell receptor beta chain. Antigen specificity is unknown. Other DNA variants within this sample encode the same CDR3. The data belong to a study of T cells in localized non-small cell lung cancer. Sequenced by immunoSEQ multiplex PCR; TCRdb stores in-frame clones only, minus some. This table has roughly 35,000 clones, 93% appearing once. Study observations and caveats: Uninvolved adjacent lung showed higher T cell clonality than tumor.

Deletions cut 3 bases from V and 1 base from J, with 14 bases between. The CDR3 is 16 residues long. Looked up from germline, CDR1 is SGDLS and CDR2 is YYNGEE. This specimen consisted of peripheral blood, obtained before any cancer treatment. This chain connects TRBV9 to TRBJ1-3; TRBD1 is a possible D gene (5 bases). This receptor was identified in a female donor older than 55 with stage I lung adenocarcinoma. The CDR3 loop reads CASSGGPVGSGNTIYF. The CDR3 nucleotides are TGTGCCAGCAGCGGGGGACCGGTTGGGTCTGGAAACACCATATATTTT.